This TCR beta chain was captured by sequencing in a study of blood T cell repertoires in COVID-19. Overall study: The study drew acute and convalescent COVID-19 samples from the United States, Italy and Spain. PBMCs, B-cell-depleted T cells, or T cells were the source of the cDNA or gDNA that made up the material.

In the study's own analysis: For nucleated cells, counts were estimated from reference gene primer amplification. Repertoires were generated with immunoSEQ multiplex PCR, while TCRdb's copy carries only in-frame clones and drops some. V, J and clone size reflect that table, while D and trimming were determined from the DNA. The table lists some 150,000 clones, about four fifths of them singletons. V was clipped by 2 bases and J by 4 bases; unmatched bases: 6. This CDR3 spans 15 amino acids. Per germline, CDR1 MDHEN and CDR2 SYDVKM. J is TRBJ2-5 and V is TRBV28, with 8 bases that match TRBD1. Specimen: peripheral blood. The sequence was collected from a man aged 35-49 years who had recovered from COVID-19. The CDR3 is CASSLNTGGTETQYF. In nucleotides, the CDR3 is TGTGCCAGCAGTTTAAATACAGGGGGGACAGAGACCCAGTACTTC. Based on the CDR3 plus reference TRBV28 and TRBJ2-5, the full variable domain is DVKVTQSSRYLVKRTGEKVFLECVQDMDHENMFWYRQDPGLGLRLIYFSYDVKMKEKGDIPEGYSVSREKKERFSLILESASTNQTSMYLCASSLNTGGTETQYFGPGTRLLVL.